This is a list of T cell receptor beta chains from one sample in a study of blood T cell repertoires in COVID-19. The assay was immunoSEQ multiplex PCR, and TCRdb's table has in-frame clones only and misses some. The table lists just under 85,000 clones, about 87% of them singletons. The sequenced sample consisted of peripheral blood. The receptors here all came from an elderly man with active or convalescent COVID-19. Both conserved end residues are part of each CDR3. A D gene is named only where the DNA matches it firmly. The size of a clone is reported for some rows only, either as once, few or many, or as a class for expanded clones.

v_gene: TRBV10-3; d_gene: TRBD1; abundance: NA; j_gene: TRBJ2-3; CDR3aa: CAISEGPGQGGNF; CDR3nt: TGTGCCATCAGTGAAGGGCCGGGACAGGGGGGGAATTTT
v_gene: TRBV7-3; d_gene: NA; abundance: NA; j_gene: TRBJ2-1; CDR3aa: CASSLVGGNEQFF; CDR3nt: TGTGCCAGCAGCTTGGTGGGAGGTAATGAGCAGTTCTTC
v_gene: TRBV5-5; d_gene: NA; abundance: NA; j_gene: TRBJ2-1; CDR3aa: CASSFNSNEQFF; CDR3nt: TGTGCCAGCAGCTTCAACAGTAATGAGCAGTTCTTC
v_gene: TRBV20-1; d_gene: TRBD2; abundance: NA; j_gene: TRBJ2-2; CDR3aa: CSASRISGSRTGELFF; CDR3nt: TGCAGTGCTAGTCGGATCAGCGGGAGTCGGACCGGGGAGCTGTTTTTT
v_gene: TRBV6-5; d_gene: TRBD1; abundance: NA; j_gene: TRBJ1-5; CDR3aa: CASRTGISQPQHF; CDR3nt: TGTGCCAGCAGGACAGGGATCTCTCAGCCCCAGCATTTT
v_gene: TRBV3-1/TRBV3-2; d_gene: TRBD2; abundance: NA; j_gene: TRBJ2-1; CDR3aa: CASSRGPYYTGGPGGNEQFF; CDR3nt: TGTGCCAGCAGCCGCGGCCCCTATTATACGGGAGGGCCCGGTGGCAATGAGCAGTTCTTC
v_gene: TRBV14; d_gene: NA; abundance: NA; j_gene: TRBJ2-1; CDR3aa: CASSLGTLRWNEQFF; CDR3nt: TGTGCCAGCAGCCTCGGGACTCTCCGTTGGAATGAGCAGTTCTTC
v_gene: TRBV5-8; d_gene: NA; abundance: NA; j_gene: TRBJ2-5; CDR3aa: CASSLTGRETQYF; CDR3nt: TGTGCCAGCAGCTTGACAGGGAGAGAGACCCAGTACTTC
v_gene: TRBV5-1; d_gene: TRBD2; abundance: NA; j_gene: TRBJ2-3; CDR3aa: CASSSITSGRASTDTQYF; CDR3nt: TGCGCCAGCAGCTCAATAACTAGCGGGAGGGCTTCCACAGATACGCAGTATTTT
v_gene: TRBV5-1; d_gene: TRBD2; abundance: NA; j_gene: TRBJ2-1; CDR3aa: CASSLEAGGEERFF; CDR3nt: TGCGCCAGCAGCTTGGAAGCGGGAGGGGAAGAGCGGTTCTTC
v_gene: TRBV18; d_gene: TRBD1; abundance: NA; j_gene: TRBJ2-2; CDR3aa: CASSGQGVNTGELFF; CDR3nt: TGTGCCAGCTCCGGACAGGGAGTCAACACCGGGGAGCTGTTTTTT
v_gene: TRBV7-9; d_gene: NA; abundance: NA; j_gene: TRBJ1-2; CDR3aa: CASTKPGGDYGYTF; CDR3nt: TGTGCCAGCACCAAGCCCGGGGGGGACTATGGCTACACCTTC
v_gene: TRBV29-1; d_gene: TRBD1; abundance: few; j_gene: TRBJ1-5; CDR3aa: CSAGTDNQPQHF; CDR3nt: TGCAGCGCTGGGACAGATAATCAGCCCCAGCATTTT
v_gene: TRBV2; d_gene: TRBD2; abundance: NA; j_gene: TRBJ2-4; CDR3aa: CASSGEGTSRKNIQYF; CDR3nt: TGTGCCAGCAGTGGAGAAGGGACTAGCAGAAAAAACATTCAGTACTTC
v_gene: TRBV6-1; d_gene: NA; abundance: NA; j_gene: TRBJ1-5; CDR3aa: CASSDQVHQPQHF; CDR3nt: TGTGCCAGCAGTGACCAGGTACATCAGCCCCAGCATTTT
v_gene: TRBV6-1; d_gene: TRBD1; abundance: medium-sized; j_gene: TRBJ2-6; CDR3aa: CASSEEGASGANVLTF; CDR3nt: TGTGCCAGCAGTGAAGAGGGGGCCTCTGGGGCCAACGTCCTGACTTTC
v_gene: TRBV19; d_gene: TRBD1; abundance: NA; j_gene: TRBJ2-3; CDR3aa: CASSDQWTGRTDTQYF; CDR3nt: TGTGCCAGTAGTGACCAGTGGACAGGGCGGACAGATACGCAGTATTTT
v_gene: TRBV6-5; d_gene: NA; abundance: NA; j_gene: TRBJ2-5; CDR3aa: CASSYSAGRETQYF; CDR3nt: TGTGCCAGCAGTTACTCCGCGGGGCGGGAGACCCAGTACTTC
v_gene: TRBV30; d_gene: NA; abundance: NA; j_gene: TRBJ1-1; CDR3aa: CAWRDPPPVRGRTEAFF; CDR3nt: TGTGCCTGGAGGGATCCCCCCCCCGTAAGGGGAAGAACTGAAGCTTTCTTT
v_gene: TRBV7-6; d_gene: TRBD2; abundance: NA; j_gene: TRBJ2-3; CDR3aa: CASSLGAGGGADTQYF; CDR3nt: TGTGCCAGCAGCTTAGGAGCGGGCGGGGGGGCAGATACGCAGTATTTT
v_gene: TRBV29-1; d_gene: NA; abundance: NA; j_gene: TRBJ1-2; CDR3aa: CSVEEGRGIYGYTF; CDR3nt: TGCAGCGTTGAAGAAGGCAGGGGAATCTATGGCTACACCTTC
v_gene: TRBV4-1; d_gene: TRBD1; abundance: NA; j_gene: TRBJ1-3; CDR3aa: CASSPDRAGGNTIYF; CDR3nt: TGCGCCAGCAGCCCTGACAGGGCCGGAGGAAACACCATATATTTT
v_gene: TRBV6-5; d_gene: NA; abundance: NA; j_gene: TRBJ1-6; CDR3aa: CASSYRGLGASPLHF; CDR3nt: TGTGCCAGCAGTTACAGGGGGTTGGGGGCTTCCCCCCTCCACTTT
v_gene: TRBV18; d_gene: NA; abundance: NA; j_gene: TRBJ1-2; CDR3aa: CASSSGQNYGYTF; CDR3nt: TGTGCCAGCTCAAGCGGACAGAACTATGGCTACACCTTC
v_gene: TRBV30; d_gene: TRBD2; abundance: once; j_gene: TRBJ2-3; CDR3aa: CAWSVGSGSTDTQYF; CDR3nt: TGTGCCTGGAGTGTAGGTAGCGGGAGCACAGATACGCAGTATTTT
v_gene: TRBV10-1; d_gene: NA; abundance: NA; j_gene: TRBJ1-3; CDR3aa: CASSRTAGNTIYF; CDR3nt: TGCGCCAGCTCTAGGACAGCGGGAAACACCATATATTTT
v_gene: TRBV7-8; d_gene: NA; abundance: few; j_gene: TRBJ1-2; CDR3aa: CASSLNRGYYGYTF; CDR3nt: TGTGCCAGCAGCTTGAATAGGGGATACTATGGCTACACCTTC
v_gene: TRBV5-1; d_gene: TRBD1; abundance: NA; j_gene: TRBJ2-1; CDR3aa: CASSITGTGGDEQFF; CDR3nt: TGCGCCAGCAGTATAACCGGGACAGGGGGAGATGAGCAGTTCTTC
v_gene: TRBV30; d_gene: NA; abundance: NA; j_gene: TRBJ1-3; CDR3aa: CAWSPFGVFGNTIYF; CDR3nt: TGTGCCTGGAGTCCCTTCGGGGTGTTCGGAAACACCATATATTTT
v_gene: TRBV7-9; d_gene: NA; abundance: NA; j_gene: TRBJ1-2; CDR3aa: CASSPDYGYTF; CDR3nt: TGTGCCAGCAGCCCAGACTATGGCTACACCTTC
v_gene: TRBV27; d_gene: NA; abundance: NA; j_gene: TRBJ1-2; CDR3aa: CASSLRGKPGASPTF; CDR3nt: TGTGCCAGCAGTTTAAGGGGGAAACCCGGGGCTTCGCCGACCTTC
v_gene: TRBV18; d_gene: NA; abundance: NA; j_gene: TRBJ1-1; CDR3aa: CASSPGGETEAFF; CDR3nt: TGTGCCAGCTCACCCGGGGGGGAGACTGAAGCTTTCTTT
v_gene: TRBV6-5; d_gene: TRBD1; abundance: NA; j_gene: TRBJ1-1; CDR3aa: CASSPRGTVPGEAFF; CDR3nt: TGTGCCAGCAGTCCCCGGGGGACAGTCCCGGGAGAAGCTTTCTTT
v_gene: TRBV18; d_gene: TRBD1; abundance: NA; j_gene: TRBJ2-1; CDR3aa: CASSPTGGWDFNEQFF; CDR3nt: TGTGCCAGCTCACCGACAGGGGGATGGGATTTCAATGAGCAGTTCTTC
v_gene: TRBV6-2/TRBV6-3; d_gene: TRBD1; abundance: NA; j_gene: TRBJ1-5; CDR3aa: CASSRSDRGDTQPQHF; CDR3nt: TGTGCCAGCAGTCGAAGCGACAGGGGAGACACTCAGCCCCAGCATTTT
v_gene: TRBV6-5; d_gene: NA; abundance: NA; j_gene: TRBJ1-5; CDR3aa: CASSYSRVQPQHF; CDR3nt: TGTGCCAGCAGTTACTCTCGGGTACAGCCCCAGCATTTT
v_gene: TRBV10-2; d_gene: NA; abundance: NA; j_gene: TRBJ1-1; CDR3aa: CASSDTDEDTEAFF; CDR3nt: TGCGCCAGCAGTGATACCGACGAGGACACTGAAGCTTTCTTT
v_gene: TRBV19; d_gene: TRBD1; abundance: NA; j_gene: TRBJ2-1; CDR3aa: CATQFGQGPFNEQFF; CDR3nt: TGTGCCACCCAGTTCGGACAGGGGCCGTTTAATGAGCAGTTCTTC
v_gene: TRBV19; d_gene: NA; abundance: NA; j_gene: TRBJ1-2; CDR3aa: CASSSVGDYGYTF; CDR3nt: TGTGCCAGTAGTTCGGTAGGAGACTATGGCTACACCTTC
v_gene: TRBV18; d_gene: NA; abundance: NA; j_gene: TRBJ1-2; CDR3aa: CASSGQGILSNYGYTF; CDR3nt: TGTGCCAGCTCTGGGCAGGGGATTTTGTCTAACTATGGCTACACCTTC
v_gene: TRBV2; d_gene: NA; abundance: NA; j_gene: TRBJ1-1; CDR3aa: CATTPRSRVDTEAFF; CDR3nt: TGTGCCACCACGCCGAGGAGCAGGGTTGACACTGAAGCTTTCTTT
v_gene: TRBV12-3/TRBV12-4; d_gene: TRBD2; abundance: NA; j_gene: TRBJ2-3; CDR3aa: CANQLASGDTQYF; CDR3nt: TGTGCCAACCAACTCGCTAGCGGGGATACGCAGTATTTT
v_gene: TRBV27; d_gene: NA; abundance: NA; j_gene: TRBJ1-6; CDR3aa: CASSAGGRSPLHF; CDR3nt: TGTGCCAGCTCGGCCGGGGGGAGATCACCCCTCCACTTT
v_gene: TRBV4-1; d_gene: TRBD1; abundance: NA; j_gene: TRBJ1-2; CDR3aa: CASSRSGQGATGYTF; CDR3nt: TGCGCCAGCAGCCGCTCCGGACAGGGGGCTACAGGCTACACCTTC
v_gene: TRBV15; d_gene: NA; abundance: NA; j_gene: TRBJ2-1; CDR3aa: CATSRALGGMSSYNEQFF; CDR3nt: TGTGCCACCAGCAGAGCGTTGGGCGGGATGAGCTCCTACAATGAGCAGTTCTTC
v_gene: TRBV5-5; d_gene: NA; abundance: NA; j_gene: TRBJ1-2; CDR3aa: CASSFGGRGYTF; CDR3nt: TGTGCCAGCAGCTTCGGGGGTCGTGGCTACACCTTC
v_gene: TRBV18; d_gene: NA; abundance: NA; j_gene: TRBJ1-6; CDR3aa: CASSPSQGQGSPLHF; CDR3nt: TGTGCCAGCTCACCGTCACAGGGTCAGGGTTCACCCCTCCACTTT
v_gene: TRBV11-2; d_gene: NA; abundance: few; j_gene: TRBJ2-3; CDR3aa: CASSRDFGGTDTQYF; CDR3nt: TGTGCCAGCAGCAGGGACTTCGGGGGCACAGATACGCAGTATTTT
v_gene: TRBV6-1; d_gene: TRBD1; abundance: NA; j_gene: TRBJ1-6; CDR3aa: CASSETGGYNSPLHF; CDR3nt: TGTGCCAGCAGTGAGACAGGGGGCTATAATTCACCCCTCCACTTT
v_gene: TRBV28; d_gene: NA; abundance: few; j_gene: TRBJ1-5; CDR3aa: CASSLSFQPQHF; CDR3nt: TGTGCCAGCAGTTTATCCTTCCAGCCCCAGCATTTT
v_gene: TRBV24-1; d_gene: TRBD2; abundance: NA; j_gene: TRBJ2-3; CDR3aa: CATSDPTGLAGRIDTQYF; CDR3nt: TGTGCCACCAGTGACCCTACGGGACTAGCGGGGAGAATAGATACGCAGTATTTT
v_gene: TRBV4-1; d_gene: NA; abundance: NA; j_gene: TRBJ1-4; CDR3aa: CASSQGSGEKLFF; CDR3nt: TGCGCCAGCAGCCAAGGTTCAGGTGAAAAACTGTTTTTT
v_gene: TRBV7-4; d_gene: NA; abundance: NA; j_gene: TRBJ1-1; CDR3aa: CASSHRTANTEAFF; CDR3nt: TGTGCCAGCAGCCATCGGACAGCGAACACTGAAGCTTTCTTT
v_gene: TRBV5-6; d_gene: NA; abundance: NA; j_gene: TRBJ1-2; CDR3aa: CASSAYPDGYTF; CDR3nt: TGTGCCAGCAGCGCCTATCCGGATGGCTACACCTTC